Below, one TCR beta chain is given with its context. No cognate antigen has been identified for it. Within one base of it there is no much larger clone, and no base qualities were kept. The data derive from a study of early T cells in non-severe SARS-CoV-2 infection listed by TCRdb under 2021. A note on the overall study: Because TCR sequencing was done on bulk RNA from unsorted whole blood, the alpha and beta chains could not be paired.

The CDR3 runs 14 amino acids, cysteine and phenylalanine included. Only CDR3 DNA is held: 42 bases, read in frame from base 1. V and J lose 1 base and 4 bases, and a span of 10 bases separates them. The germline V gene provides CDR1 SGHNT and CDR2 YENEEA. Summary of the overall study and its limitations: VDJdb matching was skewed toward anti-spike CD8 responses and likely underestimated virus-specific expansions by missing private and CD4 specificities.

The study was a case-control design nested within a healthcare worker cohort in London, UK, with weekly nasopharyngeal swab PCR tests and blood sampling. Healthcare workers were enrolled in the week of the UK lockdown, from 23 to 31 March 2020, and were followed every week for up to roughly 16 weeks. Library construction relied on 5' RACE. The sample was run on a NextSeq 500. To correct for sequencing error and PCR bias, the TCR library protocol tagged individual cDNA molecules with unique molecular identifiers. Both TCR alpha and beta chains were sequenced, and tight co-correlation was observed between alpha and beta sequence abundances in each sample. Regarding the original processing steps: V gene, J gene and CDR3 annotation of TCR sequences was performed with Decombinator V4. TCRs were defined as expanded if a significant change between any two time points was detected under a Poisson model with p below 0.0001. TCR abundances were normalised to the total number of TCRs sequenced in each sample and reported as counts per million. MAIT TCRs were defined by TRAV1-2 paired with TRAJ12, TRAJ20 or TRAJ33, and iNKT TCRs by TRAV10 paired with TRAJ18. VDJdb, accessed on 1 November 2021, was searched for TCRs annotated for CMV, EBV and SARS-CoV-2, and TCRs annotated for more than one antigen were excluded. TCRdb reprocessing: public reads trimmed at Q25 with fastp, clones called with MiXCR, in-frame beta chains kept. Under each unique CDR3 protein, matching rows form one entry showing the most common genes and DNA. Here the V and J calls rest on TCRdb's processing, not on the authors' analysis. This sample comprises almost 85,000 distinct CDR3 sequences, about 12% of them detected only once. The ten largest clones take up approximately 2.5% of the sample.

The sequence came from an adult who was a healthcare worker with PCR-confirmed SARS-CoV-2 infection or an uninfected control (not recorded which). The chain couples TRBV11-3 to TRBJ1-1, with an unclear D gene assignment. Sample: whole blood. The base sequence is TGTGCCAGCAGCTTAGTGGTGATCGCCACTGAAGCTTTCTTT. It is translated as CASSLVVIATEAFF.